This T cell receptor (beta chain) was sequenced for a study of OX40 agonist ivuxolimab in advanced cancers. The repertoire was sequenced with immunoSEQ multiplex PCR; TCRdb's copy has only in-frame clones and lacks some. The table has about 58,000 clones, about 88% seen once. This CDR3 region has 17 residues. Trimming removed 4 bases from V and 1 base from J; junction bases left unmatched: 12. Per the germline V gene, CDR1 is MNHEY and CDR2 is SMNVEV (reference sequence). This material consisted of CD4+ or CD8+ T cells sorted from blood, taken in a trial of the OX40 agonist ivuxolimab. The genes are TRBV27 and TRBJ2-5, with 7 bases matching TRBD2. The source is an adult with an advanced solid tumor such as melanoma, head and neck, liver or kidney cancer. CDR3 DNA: TGTGCCAGCAGTTGCCCGGGACTACCAAGGCCCCAAGAGACCCAGTACTTC. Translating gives CASSCPGLPRPQETQYF.